A single sample gave rise to the 6 T cell receptor beta chains below, sequenced in a study of T cells in Graves' hyperthyroidism and ophthalmopathy. Template material for amplifying TCR beta CDR3 regions consisted of RNA transcripts. TCR CDR3 underwent first-round RT-PCR with the HTBI primer set. TCRdb used MiXCR to reprocess the multiplex PCR reads, holding one entry per CDR3 protein. Here the sample spans about 500,000 distinct CDR3 sequences, around 16% being singletons. Sequencing was done on a sample of blood. These receptors all come from a woman in her 30s with Graves' ophthalmopathy.

The CDR3 loop reads CASSYEGGAPYNEQFF. CDR3 bases: TGTGCCAGCAGTTACGAAGGGGGGGCCCCCTACAATGAGCAGTTCTTC. The V call is TRBV6-5, the J call TRBJ2-1, with D perhaps matching TRBD2 (7 bases). CDR1 is MNHEY, CDR2 SVGAGI, per germline. V was pared by 2 bases and J by 2 bases, with 13 bases between. The CDR3 length is 16 residues.

At least ten counts were recorded for this clonotype. The V gene is TRBV9, the J gene TRBJ2-7, with D possibly being TRBD2 (6 bases). Germline-derived CDR1 and CDR2 are SGDLS and YYNGEE. The V end lost 0 bases, the J end lost 5 bases, and 12 bases lay between the germline ends. The length of the CDR3 is 14 residues. The CDR3, as DNA: TGTGCCAGCAGCGTAGGACTAGTTGGCCACGAGCAGTACTTC. Amino acids: CASSVGLVGHEQYF.

The chain has TRBV7-9 and TRBJ1-2; TRBD1 is a possible D gene (6 bases). CDR1 is SEHNR and CDR2 is FQNEAQ in the germline V gene (reference sequence). This CDR3 region has 16 residues. V gave up 5 bases and J gave up 8 bases, with 24 bases separating them. The CDR3 loop reads CASSPRSFRGHEGYTF. In DNA, the CDR3 is TGTGCCAGCAGCCCCAGATCGTTCCGGGGGCACGAAGGCTACACCTTC.

This clonotype was counted at least ten times. V is TRBV7-2 and J is TRBJ2-1, with TRBD2 identical over 7 bases. This CDR3 contains 16 residues. CDR1 is SGHTA and CDR2 is FQGNSA in the germline V gene. Trimming at V came to 1 base and at J to 1 base, leaving 4 bases not matched to a gene. CDR3 loop: CASSLGGSSSYNEQFF. The CDR3 DNA follows: TGTGCCAGCAGCTTAGGCGGGAGTAGTTCCTACAATGAGCAGTTCTTC.

Many counts were recorded for this clonotype. This chain links TRBV2 with TRBJ2-3; 7 nucleotides align to TRBD2. The J segment lost 1 base and the V segment lost 2 bases, leaving 3 bases of the junction unmatched. This CDR3 is 15 amino acids long. The germline CDR1 and CDR2 sequences are SNHLY and FYNNEI. The CDR3 sequence is CASSERLAGTDTQYF. Written as DNA, the CDR3 is TGTGCCAGCAGTGAACGGCTAGCGGGCACAGATACGCAGTATTTT.

The chain couples TRBV28 to TRBJ2-1; the D is unclear. Germline assignment: CDR1 MDHEN and CDR2 SYDVKM. The CDR3 is made up of 19 amino acids. Deletions cut 2 bases from V and 2 bases from J, with 22 bases between. The CDR3 DNA reads TGTGCCAGCAGTTTAATGTTCTTACCCAGCCTCCGGGCCTACAATGAGCAGTTCTTC. Translation gives CASSLMFLPSLRAYNEQFF.